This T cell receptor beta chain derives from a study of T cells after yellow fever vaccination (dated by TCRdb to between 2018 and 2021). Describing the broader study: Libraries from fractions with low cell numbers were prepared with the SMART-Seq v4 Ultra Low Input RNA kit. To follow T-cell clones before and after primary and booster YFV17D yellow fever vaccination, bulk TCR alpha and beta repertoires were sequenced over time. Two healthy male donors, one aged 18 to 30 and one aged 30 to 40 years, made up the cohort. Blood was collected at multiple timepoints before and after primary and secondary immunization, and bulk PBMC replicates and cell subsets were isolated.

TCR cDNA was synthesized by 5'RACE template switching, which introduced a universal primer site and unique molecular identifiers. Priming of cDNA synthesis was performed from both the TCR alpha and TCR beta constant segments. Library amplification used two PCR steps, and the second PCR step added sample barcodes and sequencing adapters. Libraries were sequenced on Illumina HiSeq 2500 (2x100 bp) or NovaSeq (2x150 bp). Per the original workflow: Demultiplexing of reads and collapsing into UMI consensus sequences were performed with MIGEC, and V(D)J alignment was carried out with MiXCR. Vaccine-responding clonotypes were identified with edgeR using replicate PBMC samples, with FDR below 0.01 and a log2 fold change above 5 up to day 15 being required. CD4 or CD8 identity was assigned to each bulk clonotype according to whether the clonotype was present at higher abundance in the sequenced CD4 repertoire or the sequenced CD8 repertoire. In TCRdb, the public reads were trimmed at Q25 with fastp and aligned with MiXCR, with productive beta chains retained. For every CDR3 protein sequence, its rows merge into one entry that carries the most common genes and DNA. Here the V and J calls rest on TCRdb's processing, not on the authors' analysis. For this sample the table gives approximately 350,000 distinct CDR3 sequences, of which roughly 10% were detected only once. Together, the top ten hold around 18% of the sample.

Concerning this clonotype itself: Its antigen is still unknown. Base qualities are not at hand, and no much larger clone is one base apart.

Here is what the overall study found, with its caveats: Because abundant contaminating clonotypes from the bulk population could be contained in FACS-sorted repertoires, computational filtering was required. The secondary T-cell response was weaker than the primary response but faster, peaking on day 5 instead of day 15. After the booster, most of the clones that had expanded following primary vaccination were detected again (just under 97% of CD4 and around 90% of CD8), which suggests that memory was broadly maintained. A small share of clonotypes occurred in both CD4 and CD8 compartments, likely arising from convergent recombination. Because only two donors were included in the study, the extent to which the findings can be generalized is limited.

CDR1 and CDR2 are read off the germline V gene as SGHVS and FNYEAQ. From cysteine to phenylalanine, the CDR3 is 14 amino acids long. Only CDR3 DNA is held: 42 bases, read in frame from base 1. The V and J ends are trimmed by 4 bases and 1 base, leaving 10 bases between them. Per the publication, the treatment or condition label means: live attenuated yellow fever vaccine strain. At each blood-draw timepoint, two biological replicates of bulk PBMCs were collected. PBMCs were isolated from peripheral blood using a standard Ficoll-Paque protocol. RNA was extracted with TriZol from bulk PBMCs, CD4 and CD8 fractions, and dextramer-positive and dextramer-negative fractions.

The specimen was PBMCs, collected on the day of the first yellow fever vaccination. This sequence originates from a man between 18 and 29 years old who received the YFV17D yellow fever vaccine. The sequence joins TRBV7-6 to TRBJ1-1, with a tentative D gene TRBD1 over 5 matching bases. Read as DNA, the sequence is TGTGCCAGCAGCTATGGACACACGAACACTGAAGCTTTCTTT. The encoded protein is CASSYGHTNTEAFF.